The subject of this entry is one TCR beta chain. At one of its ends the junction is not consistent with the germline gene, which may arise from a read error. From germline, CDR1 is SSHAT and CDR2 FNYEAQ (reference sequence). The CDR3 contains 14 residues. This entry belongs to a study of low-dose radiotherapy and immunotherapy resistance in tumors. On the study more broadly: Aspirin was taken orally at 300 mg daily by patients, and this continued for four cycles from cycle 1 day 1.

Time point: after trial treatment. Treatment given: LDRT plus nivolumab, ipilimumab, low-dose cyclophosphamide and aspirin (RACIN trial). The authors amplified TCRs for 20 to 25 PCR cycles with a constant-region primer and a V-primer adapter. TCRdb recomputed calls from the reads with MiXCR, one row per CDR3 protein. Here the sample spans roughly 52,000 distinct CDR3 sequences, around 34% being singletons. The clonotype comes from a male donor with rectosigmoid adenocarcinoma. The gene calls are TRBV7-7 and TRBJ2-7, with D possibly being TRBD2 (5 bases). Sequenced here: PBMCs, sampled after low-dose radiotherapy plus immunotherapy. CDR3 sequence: CASSLAPGTYEQYF. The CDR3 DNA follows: TGTGCTAGCAGCTTAGCACCGGGGACCTACGAGCAGTACTTC.